The source of this TCR beta chain is a study of response to subunit inactivated influenza vaccine. Whole-study findings and limits: Researchers suggested that each seasonal influenza vaccination recruits few new T cells.

In the case of this clonotype: Its antigen is currently unknown.

CDR1 and CDR2 (germline): MNHEY, SVGEGT. V dropped 2 bases and J dropped 7 bases, with 12 bases sitting between them. The CDR3 totals 14 residues. TCRdb re-analysed the RT-PCR reads in MiXCR, keeping a single row per CDR3 protein. The sample includes roughly 710,000 distinct CDR3 sequences, around 13% of them seen just once. This rearrangement joins TRBV6-2 or TRBV6-3 to TRBJ1-5; a possible D gene is TRBD1 (5 bases). The TCR originated in a man in his fifties or sixties who received an inactivated influenza vaccine. Sequences were derived from PBMCs from blood, sampled 14 to 15 days before vaccination. The CDR3: CASSYVGGVQPQHF. The CDR3 nucleotides are TGTGCCAGCAGTTACGTCGGAGGGGTCCAGCCCCAGCATTTT.